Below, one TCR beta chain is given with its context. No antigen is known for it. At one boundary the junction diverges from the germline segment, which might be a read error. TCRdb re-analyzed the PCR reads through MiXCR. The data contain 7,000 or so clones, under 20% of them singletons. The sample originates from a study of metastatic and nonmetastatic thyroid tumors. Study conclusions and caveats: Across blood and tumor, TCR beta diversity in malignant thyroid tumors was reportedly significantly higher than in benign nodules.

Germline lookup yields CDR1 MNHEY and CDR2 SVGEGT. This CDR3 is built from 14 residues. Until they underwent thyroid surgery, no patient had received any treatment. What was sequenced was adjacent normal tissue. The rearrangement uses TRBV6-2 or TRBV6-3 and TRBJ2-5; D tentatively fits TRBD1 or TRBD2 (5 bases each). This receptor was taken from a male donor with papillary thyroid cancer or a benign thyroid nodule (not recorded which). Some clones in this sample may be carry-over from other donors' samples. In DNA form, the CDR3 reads TGTGCCAGCACCCTAGCCCACTTGGGGGAGACACAGTACTTC. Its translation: CASTLAHLGETQYF.